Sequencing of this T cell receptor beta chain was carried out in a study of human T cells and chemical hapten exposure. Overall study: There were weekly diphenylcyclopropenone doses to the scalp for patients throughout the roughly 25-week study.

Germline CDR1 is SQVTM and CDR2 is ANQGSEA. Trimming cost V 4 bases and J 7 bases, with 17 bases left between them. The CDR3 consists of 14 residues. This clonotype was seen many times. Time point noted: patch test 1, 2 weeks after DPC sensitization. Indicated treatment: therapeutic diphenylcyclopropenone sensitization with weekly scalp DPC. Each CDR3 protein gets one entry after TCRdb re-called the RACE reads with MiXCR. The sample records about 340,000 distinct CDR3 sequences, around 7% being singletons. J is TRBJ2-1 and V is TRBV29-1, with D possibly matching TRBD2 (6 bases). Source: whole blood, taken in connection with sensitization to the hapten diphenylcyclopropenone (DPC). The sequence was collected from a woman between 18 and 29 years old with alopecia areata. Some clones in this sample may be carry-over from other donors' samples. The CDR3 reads CSVGIGARGNEQFF. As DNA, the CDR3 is TGCAGCGTTGGCATTGGAGCGCGGGGTAATGAGCAGTTCTTC.